The 16 T cell receptor beta chains below come from one sample, sequenced in a study of blood T cell repertoires in COVID-19. Profiling relied on immunoSEQ multiplex PCR, and the TCRdb table lists in-frame clones only, not all of them. The sample has hundreds of thousands of clones, about 87% seen once. Material: PBMCs or T cells enriched from blood (not recorded which). The receptors were sampled from a woman in her forties or fifties who had recovered from COVID-19.

This clone was seen a single time. Other DNA sequences from this sample encode an identical CDR3 as well. Here the CDR3 DNA reads TGTGCCAGCAGTCCTAGGTTGAACACTGAAGCTTTCTTT. Translating it yields CASSPRLNTEAFF. J is TRBJ1-1 and V is TRBV27; D unclear. The CDR3 consists of 13 residues. V was pared by 5 bases and J by 0 bases, with 7 bases between. CDR1 is MNHEY, CDR2 SMNVEV, per germline (reference sequence).

The chain couples TRBV10-3 to TRBJ2-3; perhaps TRBD2 as D (5 bases). The CDR3 sequence is 14 residues long. Deletions cut 3 bases from V and 5 bases from J, with 12 bases between. Germline V lookup: CDR1 ENHRY, CDR2 SYGVKD. This CDR3 is CAISEDLGIDTQYF. The CDR3 DNA sequence: TGTGCCATCAGTGAAGATCTCGGGATAGATACGCAGTATTTT.

CDR3 sequence (DNA): TGTGCCAGCTCATTCGAGGGTTTGTTCGAGGAGACCCAGTACTTC. Amino acids: CASSFEGLFEETQYF. The chain employs TRBV18 and TRBJ2-5, with a tentative D call TRBD2 (5 bases). With 5 bases removed from V and 5 bases from J, the gap between germline ends came to 18 bases. CDR3 length: 15 residues. CDR1 and CDR2 (germline): KGHSH, LQKENI.

The V and J genes are TRBV7-3 and TRBJ2-2; the D is unclear. The CDR3 covers 15 residues. CDR1 is SGHTA, CDR2 FQGTGA, per germline. V was shortened by 1 base and J by 4 bases, with 10 bases between the two germline ends. CDR3 nucleotide sequence: TGTGCCAGCAGCTTAATCTTGGGCAGCACCGGGGAGCTGTTTTTT. Translation: CASSLILGSTGELFF.

This chain connects TRBV19 to TRBJ1-6, with TRBD1 matching 10 bases. Trimming cost V 7 bases and J 9 bases; bases outside gene matches: 9. CDR3 size: 15 residues. Germline V gene data show CDR1 as LNHDA and CDR2 as SQIVND (reference sequence). The CDR3 reads CASNPRQGAGSPLHF. CDR3 bases: TGTGCCAGTAACCCCAGACAGGGGGCGGGTTCACCCCTCCACTTT.

On this clone itself: A read error may produce the germline difference seen at one junction end. The rearrangement links TRBV28 to TRBJ1-4, with no clear D. The CDR3 has 12 residues. From germline, CDR1 is MDHEN and CDR2 SYDVKM. The DNA of the CDR3 is TGTGCCGGCAGCACAACTAATGAAAAACTGTTTTTT. The encoded protein is CAGSTTNEKLFF.

The chain's CDR3 is CASSRDSQETQYF. The CDR3, as DNA: TGTGCCAGCAGCCGGGACTCCCAAGAGACCCAGTACTTC. The chain combines TRBV6-2 or TRBV6-3 with TRBJ2-5; a weak D match, TRBD2 (6 bases). V lost 6 bases and J 1 base, leaving 9 bases between the germline ends. This CDR3 has 13 amino acids. Germline V gives CDR1 MNHEY, CDR2 SVGEGT.

The chain carries TRBV10-3 and TRBJ1-2, with 8 bases matching TRBD1. The CDR3 extends over 14 amino acids. The V gene end was trimmed by 5 bases and the J gene end by 8 bases; junction bases not matched to a gene: 10. Germline V gives CDR1 ENHRY, CDR2 SYGVKD. CDR3 sequence reads: CAISSDRGFNGYTF. The DNA for the CDR3 is TGTGCCATCAGTTCCGACAGGGGCTTCAACGGCTACACCTTC.

The DNA for the CDR3 is TGTGCCAGTAGTGAGGGGGTAAACACCTTC. It encodes CASSEGVNTF. The chain combines TRBV19 with TRBJ1-2; D might be TRBD1 (6 bases). CDR3 length: 10 residues. Germline assignment: CDR1 LNHDA and CDR2 SQIVND (reference sequence). Between the trimmed V and J ends, which lost 5 bases and 12 bases, there was a span of 10 bases.

The chain has TRBV4-1 and TRBJ2-7, with 9 bases aligning to TRBD2. V lost 2 bases to trimming and J lost 3 bases; unmatched junction nucleotides: 11. This CDR3 spans 17 amino acids. Germline V lookup: CDR1 MGHRA, CDR2 YSYEKL. The chain's CDR3 is CASSQRPWDSGGYEQYF. The CDR3 DNA sequence: TGCGCCAGCAGCCAACGTCCCTGGGATAGCGGGGGCTACGAGCAGTACTTC.

The rearrangement links TRBV15 to TRBJ1-2, with 8 positions matching TRBD1. From germline, CDR1 is LNHNV and CDR2 YYDKDF (reference sequence). CDR3 length equals 15 residues. V lost 0 bases, J lost 8 bases, and 8 bases stayed unmatched. CDR3 DNA: TGTGCCACCAGCAGAGACCCGGGACAGGTCGGCGGCTACACCTTC. Translated, it gives CATSRDPGQVGGYTF.

This chain joins TRBV7-9 and TRBJ2-2; D uncertain. The CDR3 totals 14 residues. CDR1 and CDR2 (germline): SEHNR, FQNEAQ (reference sequence). V dropped 4 bases and J dropped 2 bases, with 8 bases sitting between them. The CDR3 loop reads CASSYEVNTGELFF. DNA of the CDR3: TGTGCCAGCAGCTACGAGGTTAACACCGGGGAGCTGTTTTTT. Variable domain in full (rest from reference TRBV7-9 and TRBJ2-2): DTGVSQNPRHKITKRGQNVTFRCDPISEHNRLYWYRQTLGQGPEFLTYFQNEAQLEKSRLLSDRFSAERPKGSFSTLEIQRTEQGDSAMYLCASSYEVNTGELFFGEGSRLTVL.

This clone has more than one count but fewer than ten. This chain joins TRBV11-3 and TRBJ2-2; tentatively, D is TRBD2 (6 bases). Germline V gene sequence: CDR1 SGHNT, CDR2 YENEEA. CDR3 length: 13 residues. V lost 5 bases, J lost 6 bases, and 10 bases lay in between. CDR3 protein: CASSGPSAGELFF. The CDR3 DNA reads TGTGCCAGCAGCGGCCCTAGCGCCGGGGAGCTGTTTTTT.

The chain joins TRBV6-2 or TRBV6-3 to TRBJ2-3; D gene ambiguous. Trimming pared 5 bases from V and 4 bases from J, leaving 7 bases between. CDR1 is MNHEY and CDR2 is SVGEGT in the germline V gene. CDR3 length equals 12 residues. The CDR3 sequence is CASSNTPDTQYF. DNA of the CDR3: TGTGCCAGCAGTAACACACCAGATACGCAGTATTTT.

The CDR3: CSATVADEQFF. The CDR3 DNA is TGCAGTGCTACCGTGGCGGATGAGCAGTTCTTC. V is TRBV20-1 and J is TRBJ2-1; D gene uncertain. V was trimmed by 4 bases and J by 8 bases, leaving 9 bases between them. Germline CDR1 reads DFQATT; CDR2 reads SNEGSKA (reference sequence). The CDR3 has 11 amino acids.

Notes on this clone: This is likely an artifact of a read error, given a far larger clone one base away. V gene TRBV4-1 combines with J gene TRBJ2-4; a possible D gene is TRBD1 (5 bases). V dropped 4 bases and J dropped 13 bases, with 23 bases sitting between them. In germline, CDR1 is MGHRA, CDR2 YSYEKL. This CDR3 region has 15 residues. The CDR3 coding sequence is TGCGCCAGCAGCCGGACACAGGAGCCCTACAATGAGCAGTACTTC. The encoded protein is CASSRTQEPYNEQYF.